This T cell receptor beta chain was found in a study of tumor-infiltrating lymphocytes in primary liver carcinoma (dated by TCRdb to about 2017). Notes on the research overall: Surgical resection was performed in China between late 2015 and early 2016 on 5 or 6 patients with histopathologically diagnosed primary liver carcinoma. Of the five patients (three men and two women, aged 30 to 69 years), four had hepatocellular carcinoma and one had combined HCC and intrahepatic cholangiocarcinoma. The five patients had tumors staged T1-T3 N0M0, with maximum diameters ranging from about 4 to 11 cm. Samples yielded roughly 3.5 to 8 million productive TCRbeta reads; read depth did not differ significantly between tissue types. The study combined TCRbeta repertoire sequencing, expression microarrays and whole-exome sequencing across five regions of each liver tumor, with adjacent normal tissue and blood. A total of approximately 35 specimens from 5 patients underwent TCRbeta repertoire sequencing, comprising about 25 tumor regions, 5 adjacent noncancerous liver tissues and 5 peripheral blood samples. Repertoires from technical replicates were highly reproducible, with mean shared-clone rates about 0.91 and correlation coefficients above 0.98. Study-wide findings and limitations: A significantly larger repertoire fraction was made up by the top 250 clones in tumors than in blood (p = 0.039). Because only the TCR beta chain was sequenced and unpaired alpha chains were not captured, true repertoire diversity is likely underestimated. Bulk unsorted samples precluded comparing CD4+ and CD8+ T cell repertoires. Consistent with antigen-driven expansion, pairs of tumor regions showed higher repertoire overlap (mean around 36%) than either tumor-adjacent pairs (about 17%) or tumor-blood pairs (about 14%). Only a few patients were included in the study, and the authors note that the findings should be validated in a larger study.

In its sample, this clonotype was seen a few times. Its antigen is unknown. No base quality information exists; no much larger clone differs at one position. TRIzol reagent was used to extract blood RNA from unsorted whole blood, while the DNeasy Blood & Tissue kit provided the germline DNA. Patients had chronic HBV infection and were treatment-naive at sampling. Before surgery, approximately 3.6 milliliters of peripheral blood were drawn into K2EDTA tubes. A constant-region primer and ProtoScript II reverse transcriptase were used to reverse-transcribe TCRbeta-specific cDNA from roughly 480 ng total RNA. TCRbeta libraries were built with three nested multiplex PCR rounds, a slightly modified ARM-PCR procedure. Each of the first two PCR rounds ran for nine to eleven cycles and used multiplex TRBV1-TRBV30 forward primers together with a Cbeta reverse primer. A final 25-cycle PCR with Deep VentR polymerase added sample barcodes and Illumina adapters. Before sequencing, amplicons between 200 and 500 bp were purified from gel using a QIAquick gel extraction kit. An Illumina HiSeq 2500 was used to sequence the TCRbeta amplicons, generating 250-bp paired-end reads. Under the source paper's analysis protocol: Reads were quality-trimmed with Trimmomatic v0.33, and paired reads were merged with FLASH v1.2.11 to recover full CDR3 sequences. V, D and J germline segments were assigned to the rearranged TCRbeta sequences by MiGEC v1.2.1b. Clonotype statistics and Shannon-Wiener diversity indices were computed with VDJtools v1.0.0. Except for diversity analysis, only the 250 most abundant clonotypes of each sample were used in subsequent analyses to reduce sampling bias. Through fastp at Q25 and MiXCR, TCRdb rebuilt clones from the public reads, retaining in-frame beta chains. A single entry per CDR3 protein holds the most common genes and DNA from its merged rows. The V and J calls and clone size come from TCRdb's table, not from the authors' own analysis. This sample holds 150,000 to 200,000 distinct CDR3 sequences; over 50% were observed only once. 72% of the sample rests with the top ten.

CDR1 is given as MGHRA and CDR2 as YSYEKL, both from the germline V gene. V drops 1 base and J drops 7 bases, leaving 8 bases in between. The CDR3 runs 13 amino acids, cysteine and phenylalanine included. Kept here is only the CDR3 DNA, which spans 39 bases and is read in frame from base 1. Sample: peripheral blood. The chain employs TRBV4-1 and TRBJ1-5, with the D segment identity uncertain. The sequence was obtained from a man aged 35 to 55 with primary liver carcinoma and hepatitis B virus infection. The CDR3 here reads CASSQAVNQPQHF. The sequenced DNA is TGCGCCAGCAGCCAAGCGGTAAACCAGCCCCAGCATTTT.